Described below is a single T cell receptor beta chain sequence and its context. Its antigen remains unidentified. Together with a sample-barcoded 5' primer, a J-beta primer mix was included in a second PCR lasting about 7 to 11 cycles. TCRdb reprocessed the 5' RACE reads via MiXCR and lists one record per CDR3 protein. Seen here are 1,500,000 or so distinct CDR3 sequences, 45% to 70% observed once, and the top ten hold more than 6%. Total RNA amounts of at least 5.5 micrograms were extracted per sample. The data belong to a study of blood T cells in healthy people across ages. The germline V and J ends were trimmed by 1 base and 6 bases, with 10 bases remaining between them. Germline V gene data show CDR1 as MNHEY and CDR2 as SMNVEV (reference sequence). The length of the CDR3 is 13 residues. Overall study findings and caveats: Donor CMV infection status was unknown, possibly confounding age-related changes in expanded clonotypes.

Sequencing used blood. The sequence derives from a young man in good health. This sequence joins TRBV27 and TRBJ2-7; maybe TRBD2 (6 bases). The CDR3 bases are TGTGCCAGCAGTTTATGGGACTCTGGCGAGCAGTACTTC. Translation gives CASSLWDSGEQYF.